The 16 T cell receptor beta chains below come from one sample, sequenced in a study of blood T cell repertoires in COVID-19. The data were produced by immunoSEQ multiplex PCR, yet TCRdb's version contains in-frame clones alone and is incomplete. The sample records more than 95,000 clones, 84% being singletons. The sample taken for sequencing was peripheral blood. The receptors were sampled from a human donor in a cohort sampled during active COVID-19.

The CDR3 bases are TGTGCCAGCAGTGCCGGACAGGCAAAAGATACGCAGTATTTT. Amino acid sequence: CASSAGQAKDTQYF. V gene TRBV2 combines with J gene TRBJ2-3; 7 nucleotides match TRBD1. Germline trimming cut 4 bases from V and 5 bases from J; bases unmatched to any gene: 6. Germline V lookup: CDR1 SNHLY, CDR2 FYNNEI. The CDR3 is 14 amino acids.

The genes are TRBV6-5 and TRBJ1-4, with TRBD1 identical over 7 bases. Trimming took 6 bases from V and 8 from J; bases not matched to a gene: 12. Germline V CDR1 and CDR2: MNHEY, SVGAGI. The CDR3 spans 15 residues. DNA of the CDR3: TGTGCCAGCAGGAAACAGGGGCCCGCGTCCGAAAAACTGTTTTTT. Protein: CASRKQGPASEKLFF.

J is TRBJ1-1 and V is TRBV7-2; a possible D gene is TRBD1 (5 bases). In germline, CDR1 is SGHTA, CDR2 FQGNSA. The CDR3 has 16 amino acids. V lost 5 bases and J 5 bases, leaving 21 bases between the germline ends. The CDR3 loop is CASSPWGAGSETEAFF. The DNA for the CDR3 is TGTGCCAGCAGCCCCTGGGGCGCAGGGTCTGAAACTGAAGCTTTCTTT.

V is TRBV5-1 and J is TRBJ2-2; 10 bases map to TRBD1. Trimming took 6 bases from V and 5 from J; bases not matched to a gene: 13. Germline CDR1 SGHRS, CDR2 YFSETQ. This CDR3 has 17 residues. CDR3 DNA sequence: TGCGCCAGCACCTATCTGACCGGGACAGGGGAAACCGGGGAGCTGTTTTTT. Amino acid sequence: CASTYLTGTGETGELFF.

The chain joins TRBV6-6 to TRBJ2-1; D call uncertain. Germline CDR1 MNHNY, CDR2 SVGAGI (reference sequence). Trimming shortened V by 4 bases and J by 0 bases, and 13 bases separated the two germline ends. The CDR3 has 16 residues. The CDR3 loop is CASSSNLWSSYNEQFF. The CDR3 nucleotides are TGTGCCAGCAGTTCGAATCTCTGGAGCTCCTACAATGAGCAGTTCTTC.

This chain joins TRBV5-1 and TRBJ1-2, with D possibly being TRBD1 (6 bases). V was cut by 2 bases and J by 1 base, with 12 bases left in between. The CDR3 sequence is 15 residues long. Germline V gene data show CDR1 as SGHRS and CDR2 as YFSETQ. CDR3 sequence (DNA): TGCGCCAGCAGCTTTTCATTACAGGGTAACTATGGCTACACCTTC. This gives the protein CASSFSLQGNYGYTF.

V is TRBV10-3 and J is TRBJ2-2; 7 nucleotides align to TRBD1. Germline values: CDR1 ENHRY, CDR2 SYGVKD. The V gene end was trimmed by 8 bases and the J gene end by 0 bases; junction bases not matched to a gene: 3. The CDR3 runs to 14 residues. CDR3 bases: TGTGCCATCTCGACAGGGACGAACACCGGGGAGCTGTTTTTT. It is translated as CAISTGTNTGELFF.

DNA of the CDR3: TGTGCCTGGAGTGTACGGGGAGTAAATTCACCCCTCCACTTT. Translated: CAWSVRGVNSPLHF. V usage is TRBV30 and J usage is TRBJ1-6; D uncertain. V lost 0 bases and J 7 bases, leaving 10 bases between the germline ends. The CDR3 covers 14 residues. Germline-derived CDR1 and CDR2 are GTSNPN and SVGIG (reference sequence).

The rearrangement joins TRBV18 to TRBJ1-2, with 8 bases lining up with TRBD1. There are 13 residues in the CDR3. The trim removed 5 bases at V and 8 bases at J, leaving 7 bases unmatched. Germline CDR1 reads KGHSH; CDR2 reads LQKENI. CDR3 sequence reads: CASSSTGVQGYTF. The DNA of the CDR3 is TGTGCCAGCTCATCGACAGGGGTGCAAGGCTACACCTTC.

The chain recombines TRBV12-5 with TRBJ2-3; a possible D gene is TRBD1 (6 bases). V gave up 2 bases and J gave up 7 bases, with 13 bases separating them. The length of the CDR3 is 14 residues. The germline gives CDR1 LGHNT, CDR2 FRNRAP. CDR3 DNA sequence: TGTGCTAGTGGTTTGAAGGCGGACAGACATACGCAGTATTTT. Its protein is CASGLKADRHTQYF.

V gene TRBV2 combines with J gene TRBJ1-5; D gene unclear. Germline lookup yields CDR1 SNHLY and CDR2 FYNNEI. The CDR3 is made up of 12 amino acids. V was clipped by 5 bases and J by 4 bases, with 6 bases between them. The CDR3, as DNA: TGTGCCAGCAGTCAGGATAATCAGCCCCAGCATTTT. Its translation: CASSQDNQPQHF. Full variable domain (outside the CDR3, taken from reference TRBV2 and TRBJ1-5): EPEVTQTPSHQVTQMGQEVILRCVPISNHLYFYWYRQILGQKVEFLVSFYNNEISEKSEIFDDQFSVERPDGSNFTLKIRSTKLEDSAMYFCASSQDNQPQHFGDGTRLSIL.

This clone has only one observation. The chain is built from TRBV4-3 and TRBJ2-2, with D perhaps matching TRBD1 (6 bases). In germline, CDR1 is LGHNA, CDR2 YSLEER. The ends were cut back, 0 bases at V and 5 bases at J, with 7 bases in the middle. This CDR3 spans 14 amino acids. The CDR3 sequence: CASSQDRGTGELFF. The DNA of the CDR3 is TGCGCCAGCAGCCAAGATAGGGGGACCGGGGAGCTGTTTTTT.

The count of this clone is one. V gene TRBV11-2 combines with J gene TRBJ1-4, with 10 bases aligning to TRBD1. CDR3 size: 15 residues. J was trimmed by 6 bases and V by 0 bases; bases with no gene match: 1. Germline-derived CDR1 and CDR2 are SGHAT and FQNNGV. The CDR3 spells CASSLDGTGDEKLFF. As DNA, the CDR3 is TGTGCCAGCAGCTTAGACGGGACAGGGGATGAAAAACTGTTTTTT.

The chain carries TRBV6-5 and TRBJ1-4; 7 bases fit TRBD1. CDR1 MNHEY and CDR2 SVGAGI come from the germline V gene. The CDR3 contains 15 residues. Germline trimming cut 4 bases from V and 3 bases from J; bases unmatched to any gene: 5. The CDR3 loop reads CASSFYRGANEKLFF. The DNA for the CDR3 is TGTGCCAGCAGTTTCTACAGGGGAGCTAATGAAAAACTGTTTTTT.

J is TRBJ2-7 and V is TRBV27; D gene uncertain. There are 13 residues in the CDR3. V was pared by 5 bases and J by 0 bases, with 8 bases between. Per the germline V gene, CDR1 is MNHEY and CDR2 is SMNVEV (reference sequence). The CDR3 DNA follows: TGTGCCAGCAGTCGACATGGCTCCTACGAGCAGTACTTC. This codes for CASSRHGSYEQYF.

The rearrangement links TRBV5-1 to TRBJ1-6; a weak D match, TRBD1 (5 bases). Deletions cut 4 bases from V and 9 bases from J, with 17 bases between. CDR1 SGHRS and CDR2 YFSETQ come from the germline V gene. CDR3 length: 15 residues. Here the CDR3 DNA reads TGCGCCAGCAGCCCCGGGGGGGGAGAAGGTTCACCCCTCCACTTT. Residues: CASSPGGGEGSPLHF.